This T cell receptor beta chain was captured by sequencing in a study of a mutant IDH1 vaccine in newly diagnosed glioma. Study background: Treated patients showed a male proportion of 62.5%, a female proportion of 37.5%, and a mean age of around 39 years. The earlier regimen, radiotherapy, temozolomide, or both, was most often both.

V lost 4 bases to trimming and J lost 5 bases, with 8 bases between them. Germline assignment: CDR1 KGHSH and CDR2 LQKENI. The CDR3 length is 13 residues. The time point: baseline, week 1 (first vaccination visit). The treatment: pre-vaccination baseline after standard-of-care therapy. New WHO grade 3 or 4 IDH1-mutant, ATRX-lost astrocytomas were present in all donors. For this clone: Its target is unknown.

Study conclusions and caveats: Patients showed vaccine-induced immune responses at a rate of 80% to 95%.

The assay was immunoSEQ multiplex PCR, and TCRdb's table has in-frame clones only and misses some. The sample has 75,000 to 100,000 clones; roughly 82% are singletons. This clonotype was sampled from a man aged 35 to 55 with glioma. Some clones in this sample may be carry-over from other donors' samples. This sample comprised PBMCs, obtained from a glioma patient treated with radiotherapy, temozolomide or both. V is TRBV18 and J is TRBJ1-4; D gene uncertain. The CDR3, as DNA: TGTGCCAGCTCACTAGGGCTGAATGAAAAACTGTTTTTT. Translated, it gives CASSLGLNEKLFF. Full variable domain (remainder filled in from reference TRBV18 and TRBJ1-4): NAGVMQNPRHLVRRRGQEARLRCSPMKGHSHVYWYRQLPEEGLKFMVYLQKENIIDESGMPKERFSAEFPKEGPSILRIQQVVRGDSAAYFCASSLGLNEKLFFGSGTQLSVL.